A selection of T cell receptor beta chains follows, all from one sample in a study of Tregs in tolerant kidney transplant recipients. The method was immunoSEQ multiplex PCR; TCRdb's version includes in-frame clones alone and lacks a portion of them. The table has 200,000 to 300,000 clones, 80% to 85% seen once. Sequenced input: CD4+ T cells from blood. These receptors came from a human donor in good health. Each CDR3 is given with its conserved first and last residue. A D gene is named only where the DNA matches it firmly. The size of a clone is reported for some rows only, either as once, few or many, or as a class for expanded clones.

d_call j_call v_call clone_size cdr3_aa cdr3_nt
. TRBJ1-2 TRBV6-4 . CASSRTGLDGYTF TGTGCCAGCAGTCGAACAGGCCTAGATGGCTACACCTTC
. TRBJ1-1 TRBV9 . CASSVVGLPGAEAFF TGTGCCAGCAGCGTAGTAGGACTCCCGGGGGCTGAAGCTTTCTTT
. TRBJ2-3 TRBV19 . CASSMGVSDTQYF TGTGCCAGTAGTATGGGGGTTTCAGATACGCAGTATTTT
. TRBJ1-1 TRBV9 . CASSTTPGYAEAFF TGTGCCAGCAGCACAACACCAGGGTACGCTGAAGCTTTCTTT
. TRBJ2-5 TRBV25-1 . CASSELGLGEQETQYF TGTGCCAGCAGTGAATTAGGGCTGGGGGAACAAGAGACCCAGTACTTC
. TRBJ2-1 TRBV14 . CASSHRTGTNGQFF TGTGCCAGCAGCCACCGAACAGGGACTAATGGGCAGTTCTTC
. TRBJ2-5 TRBV6-6 . CASSYQPGVETQYF TGTGCCAGCAGTTACCAGCCGGGGGTAGAGACCCAGTACTTC
. TRBJ2-3 TRBV21-1 . CASSKRGRARTDTQYF TGTGCCAGCAGCAAAAGAGGGAGGGCCCGCACAGATACGCAGTATTTT
. TRBJ1-4 TRBV7-5 . CVRSPWDSEDEKLFF TGTGTCAGAAGCCCCTGGGACAGTGAGGACGAAAAACTGTTTTTT
. TRBJ2-1 TRBV11-2 few CASSLSTTVYNEQFF TGTGCCAGCAGCTTATCGACGACGGTGTACAATGAGCAGTTCTTC
TRBD1 TRBJ1-1 TRBV5-5 . CASTRTGDTEAFF TGTGCCAGCACCAGGACAGGAGACACTGAAGCTTTCTTT
. TRBJ1-2 TRBV5-6 . CASSRGSRGYTF TGTGCCAGCAGCCGGGGATCTAGGGGCTACACCTTC
. TRBJ2-7 TRBV11-2 . CASSYYEQYF TGTGCCAGCAGCTACTACGAGCAGTACTTC
. TRBJ2-7 TRBV25-1 . CASSPLWGGTYYEQYF TGTGCCAGCAGTCCCCTATGGGGCGGGACATACTACGAGCAGTACTTC
. TRBJ1-2 TRBV25-1 . CASSERRADGYTF TGTGCCAGCAGTGAAAGGAGGGCCGATGGCTACACCTTC
. TRBJ2-7 TRBV7-2 . CASSLGGLYEQYF TGTGCCAGCAGCTTAGGAGGTCTATACGAGCAGTACTTC
. TRBJ2-1 TRBV30 . CAWSVRPQGGEQFF TGTGCCTGGAGTGTACGCCCCCAGGGAGGTGAGCAGTTCTTC
TRBD2 TRBJ2-3 TRBV5-1 . CASSAPSGGHTDTQYF TGCGCCAGCAGCGCCCCTAGCGGGGGGCACACAGATACGCAGTATTTT
TRBD2 TRBJ2-7 TRBV6-5 few CASSYSSGGSYEQYF TGTGCCAGCAGTTATTCTAGCGGGGGCTCCTACGAGCAGTACTTC
. TRBJ1-4 TRBV15 . CATSRGIRGVNEKLFF TGTGCCACCAGCAGAGGAATCAGGGGCGTTAATGAAAAACTGTTTTTT
. TRBJ1-1 TRBV7-8 . CASSTRGRGTFF TGTGCCAGCAGCACCCGTGGGCGGGGGACCTTCTTT
TRBD2 TRBJ2-1 TRBV7-2 . CASSLAMVAGGLPYNEQFF TGTGCCAGCAGCTTAGCGATGGTAGCGGGGGGCCTGCCCTACAATGAGCAGTTCTTC
TRBD1 TRBJ1-1 TRBV19 . CASSAPYDRGHNTEAFF TGTGCCAGTAGTGCGCCCTACGACAGGGGCCATAACACTGAAGCTTTCTTT
TRBD2 TRBJ2-1 TRBV7-6 . CASSLSRERDSYNEQFF TGTGCCAGCAGCTTATCGAGGGAGCGGGACTCCTACAATGAGCAGTTCTTC
TRBD1 TRBJ2-1 TRBV11-3 . CASSWDSYNEQFF TGTGCCAGCAGTTGGGACAGCTACAATGAGCAGTTCTTC
TRBD1 TRBJ1-4 TRBV29-1 . CSVEEGQGNEKLFF TGCAGCGTTGAAGAAGGACAGGGAAATGAAAAACTGTTTTTT
. TRBJ2-1 TRBV20-1 . CSASGRNEQFF TGCAGTGCCTCAGGGAGGAATGAGCAGTTCTTC
TRBD2 TRBJ2-7 TRBV5-1 . CASSTSGGLYEQYF TGCGCCAGCAGTACTAGCGGGGGACTCTACGAGCAGTACTTC
TRBD1 TRBJ2-2 TRBV19 . CASWTQAGTGNTGELFF TGTGCCAGTTGGACCCAGGCCGGGACAGGGAACACCGGGGAGCTGTTTTTT
TRBD1 TRBJ2-5 TRBV7-9 . CASSLGDTGGPQYF TGTGCCAGCAGCTTAGGCGACACAGGGGGACCCCAGTACTTC
. TRBJ1-6 TRBV9 . CASSGNSNNSPLHF TGTGCCAGCAGCGGAAACAGTAATAATTCACCCCTCCACTTT
. TRBJ1-2 TRBV27 . CASSLSYRDGYGYTF TGTGCCAGCAGTTTATCTTACAGGGACGGCTATGGCTACACCTTC
TRBD1 TRBJ1-1 TRBV29-1 . CSVAPDRVNTEAFF TGCAGCGTCGCCCCGGACAGGGTCAACACTGAAGCTTTCTTT
TRBD1 TRBJ1-2 TRBV5-5 . CASSSQGAPLYGYTF TGTGCCAGCAGCTCCCAGGGGGCCCCCCTCTATGGCTACACCTTC
. TRBJ1-4 TRBV11-3 . CASSSDSDNEKLFF TGTGCCAGCAGCTCTGACAGCGATAATGAAAAACTGTTTTTT
. TRBJ2-3 TRBV7-9 few CASSETDTQYF TGTGCCAGCAGCGAAACAGATACGCAGTATTTT
. TRBJ2-5 TRBV7-2 . CASSLSIRGPRETQYF TGTGCCAGCAGCTTAAGCATCAGGGGACCCAGAGAGACCCAGTACTTC
TRBD1 TRBJ1-1 TRBV29-1 once CSVDRDRLNTEAFF TGCAGCGTTGACCGGGACAGGTTGAACACTGAAGCTTTCTTT
TRBD1 TRBJ1-5 TRBV19 . CASSIAGTAYSNQPQHF TGTGCCAGTAGTATAGCCGGGACAGCGTATAGCAATCAGCCCCAGCATTTT
. TRBJ1-1 TRBV5-4 . CASSRDRDEAFF TGTGCCAGCAGCCGTGACCGGGATGAAGCTTTCTTT
TRBD1 TRBJ1-6 TRBV7-9 . CASSLGYRGATALHF TGTGCCAGCAGCTTAGGGTACAGGGGCGCGACGGCCCTCCACTTT
TRBD2 TRBJ2-7 TRBV10-2 few CASRGRDEQYF TGCGCCAGCAGGGGGAGGGACGAGCAGTACTTC
TRBD1 TRBJ2-7 TRBV6-5 few CASSDTGGANEQYF TGTGCCAGCAGTGATACAGGGGGCGCCAACGAGCAGTACTTC
. TRBJ1-2 TRBV10-3 . CAISERWEYGYTF TGTGCCATCAGTGAGAGATGGGAGTATGGCTACACCTTC
. TRBJ2-2 TRBV5-1 . CASRRAITGELFF TGCGCCAGCCGGAGAGCGATCACCGGGGAGCTGTTTTTT
TRBD1 TRBJ2-7 TRBV4-1 . CASRASTGNEQYF TGCGCCAGCCGCGCATCGACAGGGAACGAGCAGTACTTC
TRBD2 TRBJ2-1 TRBV30 . CAWSPTSGGAYNEQFF TGTGCCTGGAGTCCCACTAGCGGGGGAGCCTACAATGAGCAGTTCTTC
TRBD2 TRBJ2-5 TRBV19 . CASSGGRQETQYF TGTGCCTCTAGTGGCGGGAGGCAAGAGACCCAGTACTTC
. TRBJ1-4 TRBV6-1 . CASSEPGLGRDEEKLFF TGTGCCAGCAGTGAACCTGGTTTGGGGAGGGATGAGGAAAAACTGTTTTTT
. TRBJ2-6 TRBV19 . CASSIGSGRAGANVLTF TGTGCCAGTAGTATTGGGTCGGGGCGAGCTGGGGCCAACGTCCTGACTTTC
. TRBJ2-5 TRBV5-1 . CASSPDSQETQYF TGCGCCAGCAGCCCCGACAGTCAAGAGACCCAGTACTTC
TRBD1 TRBJ1-4 TRBV6-4 few CASERGRGEKLFF TGTGCCTCGGAGAGGGGGCGAGGTGAAAAACTGTTTTTT
. TRBJ1-2 TRBV4-2 . CASTRDGYGYTF TGTGCCAGCACACGGGACGGATACGGCTACACCTTC
. TRBJ2-5 TRBV2 . CASSESPGQTETQYF TGTGCCAGCAGTGAAAGTCCGGGGCAGACGGAGACCCAGTACTTC
. TRBJ1-2 TRBV9 . CASSVPSGGYTF TGTGCCAGCAGCGTCCCCTCGGGGGGCTACACCTTC
. TRBJ2-3 TRBV10-3 . CAISESALALGTQYF TGTGCCATCAGTGAGTCAGCACTAGCTCTCGGTACGCAGTATTTT
TRBD1 TRBJ2-1 TRBV5-1 . CASSTGTVYNEQFF TGCGCCAGCAGTACCGGGACAGTTTACAATGAGCAGTTCTTC